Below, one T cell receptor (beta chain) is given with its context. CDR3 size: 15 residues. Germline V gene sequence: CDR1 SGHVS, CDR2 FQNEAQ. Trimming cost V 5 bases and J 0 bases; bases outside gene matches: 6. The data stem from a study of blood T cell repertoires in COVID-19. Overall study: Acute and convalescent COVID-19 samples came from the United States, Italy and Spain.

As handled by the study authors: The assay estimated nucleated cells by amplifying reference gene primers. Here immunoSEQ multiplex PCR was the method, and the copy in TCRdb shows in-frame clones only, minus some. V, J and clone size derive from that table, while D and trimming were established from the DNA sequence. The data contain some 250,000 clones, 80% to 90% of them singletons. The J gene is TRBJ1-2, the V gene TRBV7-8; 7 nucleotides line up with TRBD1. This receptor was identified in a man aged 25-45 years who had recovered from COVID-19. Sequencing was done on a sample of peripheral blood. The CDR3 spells CASSRGQVTNYGYTF. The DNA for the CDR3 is TGTGCCAGCAGCCGAGGACAGGTTACTAACTATGGCTACACCTTC.